The sequence of this T cell receptor (beta chain) was determined in a study of identical twins. Template switching added a universal primer site; cDNA carried unique molecular identifiers. TCRdb ran MiXCR on the 5' RACE reads and lists one entry per CDR3 protein. The table shows about 690,000 distinct CDR3 sequences, with less than 7% occurring only once. This clonotype was counted many times. Its antigen is currently unknown. Study-level points and caveats: Monozygotic twins shared more out-of-frame TCR alpha than recombination models predicted. Abundant cord blood beta clonotypes carried fewer insertions; memory repertoires showed none. Without tracking the same donors, conclusions rested on cross-sectional statistical analysis.

This clonotype originated in a man aged 18-30 years in good health. Input material: naive T cells sorted from blood.

DNA of the CDR3: TGTGCCAGCAGCTCCCTTGCGGGGGGGAATGAGCAGTTCTTC. As protein: CASSSLAGGNEQFF. The V call is TRBV7-7, the J call TRBJ2-1, with TRBD2 identical over 9 bases. Germline assignment: CDR1 SSHAT and CDR2 FNYEAQ (reference sequence). The length of the CDR3 is 14 residues. Germline trimming cut 4 bases from V and 7 bases from J; bases unmatched to any gene: 5.